This TCR beta chain was identified in a study of blood T cell repertoires in COVID-19. Whole-study context: Samples of COVID-19 (acute and convalescent) were obtained from the United States, Italy and Spain. PBMCs, B-cell-depleted T cells, or T cells provided the cDNA or gDNA that made up the material.

The V and J ends lost 0 bases and 2 bases, in that order; junction bases with no gene match: 3. Per germline, CDR1 SGHNT and CDR2 YYREEE (reference sequence). This CDR3 contains 15 residues. The authors' processing: Nucleated cell number was recorded as an estimate derived from reference gene primer amplification. Sequenced by immunoSEQ multiplex PCR; TCRdb stores in-frame clones only, minus some. D and trimming come from the DNA, and the V and J calls and clone size come from that table. Of roughly 280,000 clones detected, 88% appear once; the ten largest clones hold 11%. This clone was detected a few times. This specimen includes other DNA sequences encoding the same CDR3. Followed longitudinally, the Seattle patients had been enrolled during active infection.

The J gene is TRBJ2-5, the V gene TRBV5-4; TRBD2 matches 8 bases. The TCR was taken from a woman in her twenties or thirties with COVID-19, enrolled during active disease. The sequencing sample was made of peripheral blood. CDR3 coding DNA: TGTGCCAGCAGCTTGGCCGGGGGGGTACAAGAGACCCAGTACTTC. Translated, it gives CASSLAGGVQETQYF.